The 20 T cell receptor beta chains presented below share a single source sample, sequenced in a study of T cell repertoires in cytomegalovirus infection. A single record per CDR3 protein comes from TCRdb applying MiXCR to the reads. The data show 200,000 or so distinct CDR3 sequences, with under 30% seen just once and 30% to 40% held by the top ten. Sequencing input: PBMCs. These receptors were obtained from a human donor in good health (CMV status not recorded). Some clones in this sample may be carry-over from other donors' samples.

This clonotype occurred a few times. The V call is TRBV5-5, the J call TRBJ1-6, with unresolved D. The CDR3 is 12 amino acids. The V gene lost 4 bases and the J gene lost 10 bases, with 9 bases spanning the gap. Germline lookup yields CDR1 SGHKS and CDR2 YYEKEE (reference sequence). This chain's CDR3 is CASSPQGSPLHF. DNA for the CDR3: TGTGCCAGCAGCCCACAAGGGTCACCCCTCCACTTT.

This chain links TRBV30 with TRBJ2-1, with D perhaps given as TRBD1 or TRBD2 (5 bases each). Germline-derived CDR1 and CDR2 are GTSNPN and SVGIG (reference sequence). CDR3 length: 14 amino acids. V gave up 4 bases and J gave up 4 bases, with 14 bases separating them. For the CDR3, the DNA is TGTGCCTGGAATCTAGGGACCAGATACAATGAGCAGTTCTTC. Translated: CAWNLGTRYNEQFF.

CDR3 nucleotides: TGTGCCAGTAGTCCCAGACAGACGAGCAATCAGCCCCAGCATTTT. Amino acid sequence: CASSPRQTSNQPQHF. J is TRBJ1-5 and V is TRBV19, with D possibly matching TRBD1 (5 bases). Germline CDR1 LNHDA, CDR2 SQIVND (reference sequence). The CDR3 runs 15 residues. The V gene lost 5 bases and the J gene lost 1 base, with 12 bases spanning the gap.

This clonotype was detected a few times. The chain links TRBV7-3 to TRBJ2-7; D remains unclear. Trimming cost V 5 bases and J 3 bases, with 8 bases left between them. Germline lookup yields CDR1 SGHTA and CDR2 FQGTGA. The CDR3 runs to 12 residues. CDR3: CASSADGYEQYF. CDR3 coding DNA: TGTGCCAGCAGCGCAGACGGCTACGAGCAGTACTTC.

This chain connects TRBV7-2 to TRBJ1-1, with no clear D. Germline assignment: CDR1 SGHTA and CDR2 FQGNSA. V was trimmed by 1 base and J by 5 bases, leaving 5 bases between them. The CDR3 has 12 residues. CDR3 nucleotides: TGTGCCAGCAGCTTAGTCGCTACTGAAGCTTTCTTT. Its protein is CASSLVATEAFF.

This clonotype turned up a few times. This rearrangement joins TRBV12-3 or TRBV12-4 to TRBJ1-1, with a possible D match to TRBD1 (5 bases). The CDR3 runs 14 residues. V dropped 3 bases and J dropped 1 base, with 9 bases sitting between them. The CDR3 coding sequence is TGTGCCAGCAGTTTGAGACAGCAGAACACTGAAGCTTTCTTT. Its translation is CASSLRQQNTEAFF.

For the CDR3, the DNA is TGTGCCAGCTCACCACTTAGCCGGGACATAGAGACCCAGTACTTC. Protein product: CASSPLSRDIETQYF. The V call is TRBV18, the J call TRBJ2-5, with a possible D match to TRBD1 (6 bases). V lost 1 base, J lost 4 bases, and 13 bases lay in between. Germline CDR1 is KGHSH and CDR2 is LQKENI. CDR3 length: 15 amino acids.

This chain uses TRBV6-6 with TRBJ2-2, with 7 bases lining up with TRBD1. Germline CDR1 reads MNHNY; CDR2 reads SVGAGI (reference sequence). This CDR3 comprises 14 residues. V was pared by 6 bases and J by 1 base, with 2 bases of the junction left unmatched. DNA of the CDR3: TGTGCCAGCAGACGGACAGGGAACACCGGGGAGCTGTTTTTT. Its protein is CASRRTGNTGELFF.

The chain is built from TRBV28 and TRBJ2-1, with 10 bases aligning to TRBD1. J lost 7 bases, V lost 6 bases, and 9 bases had no gene match. Germline V gene sequence: CDR1 MDHEN, CDR2 SYDVKM. The CDR3 has 15 amino acids. CDR3 amino acids: CASSSTGGSGNEQFF. CDR3 in DNA: TGTGCCAGCAGCTCGACAGGGGGCTCTGGAAATGAGCAGTTCTTC.

The chain links TRBV28 to TRBJ1-2; 7 bases align to TRBD1. The CDR3 spans 16 residues. The germline CDR1 and CDR2 sequences are MDHEN and SYDVKM. J lost 7 bases, V lost 6 bases, and 17 bases had no gene match. CDR3 DNA: TGTGCCAGCAGCCCAGGGGGGACAGAAAGTCACTCTGGCTACACCTTC. Protein: CASSPGGTESHSGYTF.

This clonotype showed up just a few times. CDR3 DNA sequence: TGTGCCAGCTTAGACAGAGTTTTAGCTTTCTTT. Encoded protein: CASLDRVLAFF. The V and J genes are TRBV28 and TRBJ1-1; TRBD1 is a possible D gene (5 bases). The CDR3 is 11 amino acids. V lost 8 bases, J lost 10 bases, and 14 bases lay in between. Per the germline V gene, CDR1 is MDHEN and CDR2 is SYDVKM.

This rearrangement joins TRBV2 to TRBJ2-3, with D tentatively TRBD1 (6 bases). This CDR3 comprises 14 residues. Trimming removed 4 bases at V and 6 bases at J, with 14 bases between. Germline V lookup: CDR1 SNHLY, CDR2 FYNNEI. CDR3 sequence reads: CASSALLRGDTQYF. As DNA, the CDR3 is TGTGCCAGCAGTGCATTGCTTAGGGGGGATACGCAGTATTTT.

The genes are TRBV2 and TRBJ1-6; TRBD1 matches at 9 bases. CDR3 length: 15 amino acids. Trimming cost V 6 bases and J 7 bases; bases outside gene matches: 7. Per the germline V gene, CDR1 is SNHLY and CDR2 is FYNNEI. The CDR3, as DNA: TGTGCCAGCAGGAATACCGGGACAGGGAATTCACCCCTCCACTTT. Its translation: CASRNTGTGNSPLHF. The variable domain in full, with the rest retrieved from reference TRBV2 and TRBJ1-6, is EPEVTQTPSHQVTQMGQEVILRCVPISNHLYFYWYRQILGQKVEFLVSFYNNEISEKSEIFDDQFSVERPDGSNFTLKIRSTKLEDSAMYFCASRNTGTGNSPLHFGNGTRLTVT.

The chain couples TRBV6-6 to TRBJ2-3; 8 positions agree with TRBD2. The CDR3 spans 14 residues. V gave up 8 bases and J gave up 5 bases; unmatched junction bases: 9. Germline V gives CDR1 MNHNY, CDR2 SVGAGI (reference sequence). The CDR3: CASSPAGGGDTQYF. The CDR3, as DNA: TGTGCCAGCTCGCCTGCGGGGGGTGGAGATACGCAGTATTTT.

The V call is TRBV30, the J call TRBJ2-1, with D unresolved. The CDR3 length is 13 residues. CDR1 and CDR2 from the germline V gene are GTSNPN and SVGIG (reference sequence). Trimming cost V 0 bases and J 8 bases, with 11 bases left between them. Written as DNA, the CDR3 is TGTGCCTGGAGTGTAAGGGCGACGGATGAGCAGTTCTTC. Amino acids: CAWSVRATDEQFF.

This clonotype was observed many times. V and J are TRBV11-2 and TRBJ2-7; 9 bases align to TRBD1. The germline V gene has CDR1 SGHAT and CDR2 FQNNGV. The CDR3 covers 15 residues. Trimming took 5 bases from V and 3 from J; bases not matched to a gene: 8. DNA for the CDR3: TGTGCCAGCAGCCCAGCCCCGGGACAGGGCTACGAGCAGTACTTC. Translated: CASSPAPGQGYEQYF.

The J gene is TRBJ1-6, the V gene TRBV18; no reliable D call. The V end lost 4 bases, the J end lost 5 bases, and 9 bases lay between the germline ends. CDR1 and CDR2 from the germline V gene are KGHSH and LQKENI. The CDR3 length is 14 residues. The CDR3 sequence is CASSRQGNNSPLHF. CDR3 coding DNA: TGTGCCAGCTCACGGCAAGGAAATAATTCACCCCTCCACTTT.

For the CDR3, the DNA is TGTGCCAGCAGCTTAAGGTGGGGACCTTCCTACGAGCAGTACTTC. This translates into CASSLRWGPSYEQYF. This chain joins TRBV7-2 and TRBJ2-7, with D possibly called TRBD1 or TRBD2 (5 bases each). CDR1 is SGHTA, CDR2 FQGNSA, per germline. The V end lost 2 bases, the J end lost 1 base, and 12 bases lay between the germline ends. The CDR3 loop spans 15 amino acids.

This clonotype has more than one count but fewer than ten. V and J are TRBV29-1 and TRBJ1-2; maybe TRBD1 (6 bases). CDR1 SQVTM and CDR2 ANQGSEA come from the germline V gene. The CDR3 is 11 residues long. Trimming took 7 bases from V and 8 from J, leaving 14 bases between them. The CDR3 region has the DNA TGCAGCGATGGGGGCCCCGGGGGCTACACCTTC. It encodes CSDGGPGGYTF.

This clonotype showed up just a few times. V usage is TRBV7-3 and J usage is TRBJ2-2; 7 bases are a match to TRBD1. The CDR3 has 14 residues. Germline V gene data show CDR1 as SGHTA and CDR2 as FQGTGA. The V segment lost 5 bases and the J segment 0 bases; nucleotides outside the gene matches: 0. CDR3 DNA: TGTGCCAGCAGCCAGGGGGCGAACACCGGGGAGCTGTTTTTT. Protein sequence: CASSQGANTGELFF.